In this sample, the clone carrying this T cell receptor (beta chain) turned up a few times. The target antigen is unknown. This specimen belongs to a study of T cells in Graves' hyperthyroidism and ophthalmopathy. The source material, RNA transcripts, was used to amplify TCR beta CDR3 regions. TCR CDR3 regions were first amplified by RT-PCR with HTBI primers. From the multiplex PCR reads, TCRdb called clonotypes with MiXCR, one entry per CDR3 protein. The top ten clones hold around 25% of a sample with more than 300,000 distinct CDR3 sequences, approximately 13% of them seen once. Study results and caveats: Patients with ophthalmopathy were separated from those with stable hyperthyroidism by a 13 V-J model.

This CDR3 has 15 amino acids. J gave up 2 bases and V 3 bases, and 4 bases lay outside the gene matches. Germline CDR1 and CDR2: DFQATT and SNEGSKA (reference sequence). Aged 18 to 65, the patients had hyperthyroidism that was newly diagnosed and had lasted under 2 months. Used for diagnoses were clinical symptoms, serum thyroxine and TRAb, thyroid ultrasound and orbital computed tomography. The PBMCs were taken from under 12 ml of fresh peripheral blood. The sequence was obtained from a woman younger than 45 with Graves' hyperthyroidism. The rearrangement joins TRBV20-1 to TRBJ1-3; 10 bases are a match to TRBD1. Source material: blood. The CDR3 nucleotides read TGCAGTGCTAGGAGGACAGGGGGGACTGGAAACACCATATATTTT. Translated, it gives CSARRTGGTGNTIYF.